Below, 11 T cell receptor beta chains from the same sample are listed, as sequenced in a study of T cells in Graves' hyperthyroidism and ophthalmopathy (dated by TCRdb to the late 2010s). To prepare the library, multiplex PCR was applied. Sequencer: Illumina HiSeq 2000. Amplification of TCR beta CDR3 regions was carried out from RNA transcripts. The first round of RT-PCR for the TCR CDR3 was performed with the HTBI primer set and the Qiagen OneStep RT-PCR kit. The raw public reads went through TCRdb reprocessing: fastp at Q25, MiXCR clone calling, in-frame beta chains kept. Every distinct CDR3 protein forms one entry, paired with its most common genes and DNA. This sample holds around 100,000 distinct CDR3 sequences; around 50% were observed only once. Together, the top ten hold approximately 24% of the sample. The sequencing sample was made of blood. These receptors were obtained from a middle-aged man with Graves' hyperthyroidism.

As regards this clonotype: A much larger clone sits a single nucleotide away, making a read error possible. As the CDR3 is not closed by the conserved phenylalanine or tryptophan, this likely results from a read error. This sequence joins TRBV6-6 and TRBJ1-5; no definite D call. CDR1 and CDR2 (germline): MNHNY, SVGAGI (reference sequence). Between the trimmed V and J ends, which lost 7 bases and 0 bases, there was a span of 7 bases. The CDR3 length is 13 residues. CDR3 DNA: TGTGCCAGCACCGACTATAGCAATCAGCCCCAGCATCTT. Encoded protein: CASTDYSNQPQHL.

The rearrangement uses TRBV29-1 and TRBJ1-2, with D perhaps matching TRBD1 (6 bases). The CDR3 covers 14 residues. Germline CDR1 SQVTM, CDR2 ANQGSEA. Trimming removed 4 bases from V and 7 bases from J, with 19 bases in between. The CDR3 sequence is CSVGEVGAKSGYTF. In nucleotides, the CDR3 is TGCAGCGTTGGGGAGGTGGGGGCAAAAAGTGGCTACACCTTC.

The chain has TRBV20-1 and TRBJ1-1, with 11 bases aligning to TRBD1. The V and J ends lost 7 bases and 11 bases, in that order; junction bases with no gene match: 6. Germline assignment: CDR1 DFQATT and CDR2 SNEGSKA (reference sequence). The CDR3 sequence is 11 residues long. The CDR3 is CSVQGQGGAFF. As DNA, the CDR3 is TGCAGTGTTCAGGGACAGGGGGGGGCTTTCTTT.

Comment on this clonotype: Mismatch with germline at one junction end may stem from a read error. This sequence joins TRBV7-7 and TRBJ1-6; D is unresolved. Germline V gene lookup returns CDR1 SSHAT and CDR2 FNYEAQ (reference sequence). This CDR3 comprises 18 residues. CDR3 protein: CASSFGPRQLALETPLHF. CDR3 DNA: TGTGCTAGCAGCTTCGGACCCAGACAACTAGCTCTGGAAACACCCCTCCACTTT. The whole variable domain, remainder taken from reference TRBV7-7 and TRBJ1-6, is GAGVSQSPRYKVTKRGQDVTLRCDPISSHATLYWYQQALGQGPEFLTYFNYEAQPDKSGLPSDRFSAERPEGSISTLTIQRTEQRDSAMYRCASSFGPRQLALETPLHFGNGTRLTVT.

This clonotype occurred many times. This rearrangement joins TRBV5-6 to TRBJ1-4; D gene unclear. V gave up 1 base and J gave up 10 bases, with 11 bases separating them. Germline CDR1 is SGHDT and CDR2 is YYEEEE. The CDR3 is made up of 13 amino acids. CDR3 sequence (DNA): TGTGCCAGCAGCTTGTCCCCGGTTGCAAAACTGTTTTTT. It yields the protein CASSLSPVAKLFF. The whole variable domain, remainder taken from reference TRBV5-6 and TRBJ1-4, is DAGVTQSPTHLIKTRGQQVTLRCSPKSGHDTVSWYQQALGQGPQFIFQYYEEEERQRGNFPDRFSGHQFPNYSSELNVNALLLGDSALYLCASSLSPVAKLFFGSGTQLSVL.

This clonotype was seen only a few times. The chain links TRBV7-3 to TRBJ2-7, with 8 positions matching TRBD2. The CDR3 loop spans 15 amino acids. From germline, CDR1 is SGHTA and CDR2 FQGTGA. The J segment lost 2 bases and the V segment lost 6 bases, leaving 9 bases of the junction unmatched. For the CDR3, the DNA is TGTGCCAGCAGTTTATGGAGCGGGAGACCCTACGAGCAGTACTTC. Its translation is CASSLWSGRPYEQYF.

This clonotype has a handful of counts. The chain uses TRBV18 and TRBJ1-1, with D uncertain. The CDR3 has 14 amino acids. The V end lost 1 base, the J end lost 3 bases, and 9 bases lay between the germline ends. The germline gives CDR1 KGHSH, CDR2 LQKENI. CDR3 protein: CASSPQGTYTEAFF. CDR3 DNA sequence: TGTGCCAGCTCACCACAAGGCACCTACACTGAAGCTTTCTTT. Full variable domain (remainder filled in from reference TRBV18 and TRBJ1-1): NAGVMQNPRHLVRRRGQEARLRCSPMKGHSHVYWYRQLPEEGLKFMVYLQKENIIDESGMPKERFSAEFPKEGPSILRIQQVVRGDSAAYFCASSPQGTYTEAFFGQGTRLTVV.

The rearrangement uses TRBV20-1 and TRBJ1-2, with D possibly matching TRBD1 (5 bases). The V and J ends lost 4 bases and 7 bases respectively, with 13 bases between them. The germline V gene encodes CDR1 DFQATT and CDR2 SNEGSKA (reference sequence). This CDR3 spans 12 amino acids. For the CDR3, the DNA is TGCAGTGCTACCGGGGGGGTTCGTGGCTACACCTTC. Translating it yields CSATGGVRGYTF.

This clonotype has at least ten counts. CDR3 in amino acids: CASSYRAPYEQYF. DNA for the CDR3: TGTGCCAGCAGCTATCGTGCTCCCTACGAGCAGTACTTC. The V call is TRBV11-2, the J call TRBJ2-7; D is uncertain. The CDR3 length is 13 residues. From germline, CDR1 is SGHAT and CDR2 FQNNGV. Trimming removed 4 bases at V and 2 bases at J, with 9 bases between.

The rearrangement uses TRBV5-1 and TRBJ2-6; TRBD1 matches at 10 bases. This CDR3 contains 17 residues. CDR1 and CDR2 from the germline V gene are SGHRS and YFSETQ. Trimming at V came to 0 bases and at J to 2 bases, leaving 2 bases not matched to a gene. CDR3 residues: CASSLVTGGPGANVLTF. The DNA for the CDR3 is TGCGCCAGCAGCTTGGTGACAGGGGGCCCTGGGGCCAACGTCCTGACTTTC.

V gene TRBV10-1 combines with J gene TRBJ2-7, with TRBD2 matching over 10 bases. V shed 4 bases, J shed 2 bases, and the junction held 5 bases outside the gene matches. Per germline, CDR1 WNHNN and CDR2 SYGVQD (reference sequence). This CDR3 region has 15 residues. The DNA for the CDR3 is TGCGCCAGCAGTGCCGGGACTAGCGTTACCTACGAGCAGTACTTC. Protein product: CASSAGTSVTYEQYF.